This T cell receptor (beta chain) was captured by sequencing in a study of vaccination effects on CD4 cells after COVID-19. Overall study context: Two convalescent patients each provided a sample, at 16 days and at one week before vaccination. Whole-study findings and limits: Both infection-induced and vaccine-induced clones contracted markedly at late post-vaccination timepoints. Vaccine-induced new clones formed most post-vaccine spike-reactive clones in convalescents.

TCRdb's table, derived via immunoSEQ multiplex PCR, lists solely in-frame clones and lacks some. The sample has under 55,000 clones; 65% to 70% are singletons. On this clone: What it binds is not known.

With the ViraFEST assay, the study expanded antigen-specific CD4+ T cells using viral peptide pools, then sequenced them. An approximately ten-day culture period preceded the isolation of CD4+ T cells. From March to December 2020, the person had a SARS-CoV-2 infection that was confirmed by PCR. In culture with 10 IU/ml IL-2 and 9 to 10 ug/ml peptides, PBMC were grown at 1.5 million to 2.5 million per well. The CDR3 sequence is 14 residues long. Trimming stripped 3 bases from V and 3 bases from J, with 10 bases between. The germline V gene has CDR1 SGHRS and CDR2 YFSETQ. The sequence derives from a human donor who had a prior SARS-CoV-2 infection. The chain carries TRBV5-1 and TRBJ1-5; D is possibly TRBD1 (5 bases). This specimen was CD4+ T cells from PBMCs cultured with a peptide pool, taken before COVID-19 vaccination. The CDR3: CASSWGTDNQPQHF. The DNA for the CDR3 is TGCGCCAGCAGCTGGGGGACGGACAATCAGCCCCAGCATTTT.